The 2 T cell receptor beta chains in this list originate from one sample, sequenced in a study of beta chain features in type 1 diabetes. Since all of the isolated RNA was reverse transcribed, expressed TCRB transcripts were what got sequenced. Libraries were prepared by immunoSEQ multiplex PCR; TCRdb keeps only in-frame clonotypes and omits some of them. Here the sample spans under 800,000 clones, about 16% being singletons. Sample: naive CD4+ T cells from blood. The receptors shown here come from a man younger than 35 in good health.

The chain couples TRBV27 to TRBJ2-7; possibly TRBD2 for D (6 bases). This CDR3 spans 15 amino acids. V was trimmed by 0 bases and J by 3 bases, leaving 12 bases between them. CDR1 and CDR2 from the germline V gene are MNHEY and SMNVEV (reference sequence). The CDR3 nucleotides are TGTGCCAGCAGTTTATCCGGGGGTTTTGACTACGAGCAGTACTTC. This gives the protein CASSLSGGFDYEQYF.

This clone was detected a few times. Other DNA sequences in the same sample also yield this CDR3. This rearrangement joins TRBV28 to TRBJ2-7; the match to TRBD2 covers 9 bases. V trimming: 2 bases; J trimming: 0 bases; junction bases outside the gene matches: 2. Germline loops: CDR1 MDHEN, CDR2 SYDVKM. The CDR3 consists of 15 residues. This chain's CDR3 is CASSLAGGSSYEQYF. In nucleotides, the CDR3 is TGTGCCAGCAGTTTAGCGGGAGGGAGCTCCTACGAGCAGTACTTC.